This T cell receptor beta chain was obtained from a study of T cells after posttransplantation cyclophosphamide. The CDR3 sequence is 15 residues long. CDR1 and CDR2 from the germline V gene are SEHNR and FQNEAQ (reference sequence). With 0 bases removed from V and 0 bases from J, the gap between germline ends came to 6 bases. TCRdb keeps only in-frame clones here, not all; method: immunoSEQ multiplex PCR. Of about 15,000 clones in the sample, 94% were seen once. This clone turned up a few times. The naive gate required viable CD3+CD4+ or CD3+CD8+ cells with CCR7+CD45RA+CD45RO-CD95-CD27+CD28+ phenotype.

The TCR originated in a woman in her 50s in good health and a related stem cell transplant donor. The sequencing input was naive CD4+ T cells sorted from blood. V gene TRBV7-9 combines with J gene TRBJ1-3; D unclear. CDR3 bases: TGTGCCAGCAGCTTAGCCCAGAACTCTGGAAACACCATATATTTT. This translates into CASSLAQNSGNTIYF.